This TCR beta chain was captured by sequencing in a study of beta chain features in type 1 diabetes. As for the study in general: Patients did not differ from healthy donors in age, gender or cell yield.

The study's findings and limits: The analysis here could not establish whether HLA type shapes TCRB rearrangement. In cDNA sequencing, cells with high TCR expression could be over-represented. Among all four CD4+ subsets, Type 1 diabetes patients had TCRB CDR3s that were moderately but significantly shorter.

CD45RO/CCR7/CD25/CD127/CD95/CD27 staining was used to isolate CD4+ naive, central memory, regulatory and stem cell-like memory cells by sorting. Expressed TCRB transcripts were sequenced after all isolated RNA was converted to cDNA. Profiling relied on immunoSEQ multiplex PCR, and the TCRdb table lists in-frame clones only, not all of them. The repertoire has about 660,000 clones, 11% to 15% of them found once; the top ten carry 0.04%. V was cut by 5 bases and J by 0 bases, with 13 bases left in between. CDR1 and CDR2 (germline): SEHNR, FQNEAQ (reference sequence). The CDR3 has 15 residues. Points on this clone: The antigen is undetermined.

The chain has TRBV7-9 and TRBJ2-5, with D possibly matching TRBD1 (5 bases). Sequenced sample: naive CD4+ T cells from blood. This sequence was found in a young man with type 1 diabetes. The CDR3: CASSLPRQNQETQYF. The CDR3 DNA reads as TGTGCCAGCAGCCTACCAAGACAGAACCAAGAGACCCAGTACTTC.